This passage covers 2 T cell receptor beta chains from one sample sequenced in a study of primary melanoma T cells and metastatic recurrence. Repertoires were generated with immunoSEQ multiplex PCR, while TCRdb's copy carries only in-frame clones and drops some. This table lists dozens of clones. The sequencing input was melanoma tumor tissue. The source of these receptors is a human donor with melanoma.

The genes are TRBV4-1 and TRBJ1-3; D may be TRBD1 (5 bases). The CDR3 is 16 residues long. The germline V gene has CDR1 MGHRA and CDR2 YSYEKL. Trimming took 1 base from V and 3 from J, leaving 13 bases between them. The DNA of the CDR3 is TGCGCCAGCAGCCAAGTGGCGGCAGGGAGTGGAAACACCATATATTTT. Translated: CASSQVAAGSGNTIYF.

V and J are TRBV14 and TRBJ2-7, with TRBD1 as a possible D gene (6 bases). Looked up from germline, CDR1 is SGHDN and CDR2 is FVKESK. The V end lost 4 bases, the J end lost 0 bases, and 13 bases lay between the germline ends. This CDR3 contains 15 residues. As DNA, the CDR3 is TGTGCCAGCAGCCCCCGGGACACCTCCTCCTACGAGCAGTACTTC. Its protein is CASSPRDTSSYEQYF.